This T cell receptor (beta chain) emerged from a study of OX40 agonist ivuxolimab in advanced cancers. About the research overall: Patients treated during dose escalation were battling hepatocellular carcinoma, melanoma, renal cell or head and neck cancer. Points from the study as a whole: Clonal expansion in partial responders at 0.1-3.0 mg/kg ranked among the lowest. By week 6 at 0.1 to 3.0 mg/kg, blood CD4+ and CD8+ T cells had expanded clonally.

Germline values: CDR1 MNHEY, CDR2 SVGAGI. The V segment lost 7 bases and the J segment 8 bases; nucleotides outside the gene matches: 13. The CDR3 consists of 14 residues. Autoimmune disease history or systemic immunosuppression disqualified patients. The method was immunoSEQ multiplex PCR; TCRdb's version includes in-frame clones alone and lacks a portion of them. Of some 72,000 clones listed, approximately 80% are singletons. About this clone: What it binds is unknown.

The source was CD4+ or CD8+ T cells sorted from blood, collected in a trial of the OX40 agonist ivuxolimab. The clonotype comes from an adult with an advanced solid tumor such as melanoma, head and neck, liver or kidney cancer. The rearrangement uses TRBV6-5 and TRBJ1-2; 7 bases are a match to TRBD1. The CDR3 region has the DNA TGTGCCAGCACCCTAAGACAGGGAGTTTTAGGCTACACCTTC. The encoded protein is CASTLRQGVLGYTF.